The sequence of this TCR beta chain was determined in a study of shared clonotypes between healthy human individuals. V shed 4 bases and J 8 bases; nucleotides not matched to a gene: 9. There are 14 residues in the CDR3. Germline V CDR1 and CDR2: GTSNPN, SVGIG (reference sequence). As handled by the study authors: With immunoSEQ giving junction-only sequences and no quality scores, filtering differed. The data were produced by immunoSEQ multiplex PCR, yet TCRdb's version contains in-frame clones alone and is incomplete. The D gene and trimming were derived from the DNA, and the V and J assignments and clone size from that table. The sample has 780,000 or so clones, just under 75% seen once; the top ten hold approximately 1.8%.

The sample was memory CD4+ T cells sorted from blood. Subset of the sample: CD45RA-negative fraction. The rearrangement joins TRBV30 to TRBJ1-2; TRBD1 aligns across 11 bases. The origin of this receptor is a woman in her twenties or thirties in good health. The CDR3 is CAWTRTGGAGGYTF. In DNA form, the CDR3 reads TGTGCCTGGACCCGGACAGGGGGCGCCGGGGGCTACACCTTC.